One T cell receptor (beta chain) is described in this entry. It lacks a known antigen. No much larger clonotype is one base removed from it; base qualities were not supplied. Reading from cysteine to phenylalanine, the CDR3 counts 14 amino acids. This entry keeps only the CDR3 DNA: 42 bases, framed from base 1. The germline V and J ends show losses of 9 bases and 10 bases respectively, and no gene match explains 9 bases of the junction. Taken from the germline V gene (reference sequence), the CDR1 and CDR2 loops are MNHEY and SMNVEV. CD4+ and CD8+ cells were isolated by positive magnetic bead selection on an AutoMACS, and purity was checked by flow cytometry. After a first flow cytometry screen using a TCR V beta antibody panel, clonal expansions were characterized through TCRB deep sequencing of sorted CD8+ fractions. Peripheral blood mononuclear cells were obtained using density gradient separation with Ficoll-Paque PLUS. Using Nucleospin Tissue or Tissue XS kits, DNA was extracted from CD4-enriched, CD8-enriched or PBMC samples, with quantification by a Qubit 2.0 fluorometer.

The data were taken from a study of somatic mutations in cytotoxic T cells in rheumatoid arthritis (dated by TCRdb to about 2017). Broadly, across the study: Before any treatment started and right after they were diagnosed, patients gave peripheral blood samples (around 30 ml EDTA). Sorted V beta1+ cells also underwent TCRB sequencing, and some V beta antibody-stained T-cell populations were flow-sorted at nearly 100% purity on a FACSAria II or Sony SH800. In newly diagnosed rheumatoid arthritis without treatment, the study examined if expanded CD8+ T-cell clones harbor somatic mutations, relying on TCRB deep sequencing to characterize clonality. Patient and control groups had essentially identical median ages. TCRB deep sequencing was performed for roughly 69 rheumatoid arthritis patients and around 20 healthy controls.

Genomic DNA underwent TCRB CDR3 sequencing using the immunoSEQ assay. On the authors' methods: Only a few patient CD8+ clones larger than 1% matched published virus-specific TCRB sequences when compared against them. Nothing other than productive TCRB rearrangements was included in the analyses. Defining a clone by its unique TCRB CDR3 sequence, the study calculated clonality as a productive clonality index derived from Shannon entropy. Repertoire overlap between two samples was calculated from the template counts of each clone relative to total templates per sample. V-gene usage measured by flow cytometry correlated with TCRB sequencing V-gene usage, with a Spearman r of less than 0.65. Not all clones reach the TCRdb copy of this immuneACCESS table, which keeps in-frame sequences only. Checked studies attribute under half of the gap to unresolved V genes and leave the rest unexplained. V, J and clone size reflect that table, while D and trimming were determined from the DNA. The sample records approximately 10,000 clones, 80% to 95% of which are singletons. Over 11% of the sample is taken by the ten largest.

Overall study results and their limits: In patients, CD8+ clonality rose with age (Spearman r ≈ 0.49), which was not the case in healthy controls. Viral specificity could not be ruled out by absence from virus-specific databases, and the antigen targets of the expanded CD8+ clones remained unknown. In 8 of 65 patients the largest CD8+ clone exceeded 20% of CD8+ cells, and several identical CD8+ TCRB sequences were shared between blood and synovial fluid. CD8+ T-cell clonality in rheumatoid arthritis patients was not significantly different from that in age-matched healthy controls. The slight underrepresentation of TRBV07 in patients was not corrected for multiple comparisons.

The origin of this receptor is a woman between 18 and 29 years old with rheumatoid arthritis. Sequencing was carried out using CD8+ T cells sorted from blood. The chain employs TRBV27 and TRBJ2-1, with 13 bases aligning to TRBD2. At the DNA level, the sequence is TGTGCCAGTCGCTGGGGGACTAGCGGGAACGAGCAGTTCTTC. This yields the protein CASRWGTSGNEQFF.